A single sample is the source of the 24 T cell receptor beta chains below, sequenced in a study of regulatory T cells in long-lasting Graves disease. Stated time point: persistent/refractory GD, antithyroid drugs over 5 years with positive TRAb. PBMC RNA served as the TCR library source. Combining iRepertoire HTBI primers with Arm-PCR of CDR3 regions, the authors built TCR beta libraries. TCRdb itself ran the multiplex PCR reads through MiXCR, one entry per CDR3 protein. Of over 250,000 distinct CDR3 sequences in the sample, roughly a fifth were seen once. The sequences come from peripheral blood mononuclear cells (PBMCs), collected when the disease was refractory, from a patient treated with antithyroid drugs. All receptors derive from a female donor with Graves disease.

This clonotype was detected only once. The J gene is TRBJ2-5, the V gene TRBV4-2, with D perhaps TRBD1 (6 bases). CDR3 length: 14 residues. Germline values: CDR1 LGHNA, CDR2 YNFKEQ. The V end lost 1 base, the J end lost 4 bases, and 10 bases lay between the germline ends. CDR3 sequence: CASSQGIGGETQYF. In nucleotides, the CDR3 is TGTGCCAGCAGCCAAGGGATAGGGGGAGAGACCCAGTACTTC.

Comment on this clonotype: A much larger clone differs by one base, so this may be a read error. The conserved final phenylalanine or tryptophan is absent from the CDR3, which likely points to a read error. The chain employs TRBV20-1 and TRBJ2-7; 10 bases map to TRBD2. Germline V gene lookup returns CDR1 DFQATT and CDR2 SNEGSKA (reference sequence). There are 14 residues in the CDR3. V gave up 0 bases and J gave up 4 bases; unmatched junction bases: 3. CDR3 in amino acids: CSARDLTSGYEQYS. CDR3 DNA sequence: TGCAGTGCTAGAGACCTGACTAGCGGGTACGAGCAGTACTCC.

As for this clonotype: Because it lacks the conserved phenylalanine or tryptophan at the end, this CDR3 is likely a read error. This rearrangement joins TRBV12-3 or TRBV12-4 to TRBJ1-1; tentatively, D is TRBD1 (6 bases). The CDR3 covers 13 residues. Trimming stripped 4 bases from V and 5 bases from J, with 11 bases between. CDR3 region: CASSSQGDTEAFS. CDR3 bases: TGTGCCAGCAGTTCACAGGGAGATACTGAAGCTTTCTCT.

This clonotype was detected only a few times. The chain couples TRBV10-1 to TRBJ2-5; 7 bases map to TRBD2. V was clipped by 3 bases and J by 5 bases; unmatched bases: 6. From germline, CDR1 is WNHNN and CDR2 SYGVQD (reference sequence). The CDR3 has 14 amino acids. The CDR3 DNA reads TGCGCCAGCAGTGAAACGGGAGGAGTGGAGACCCAGTACTTC. Translation gives CASSETGGVETQYF.

With respect to this clonotype: One junction end disagrees with the germline gene, perhaps due to a read error. V is TRBV6-6 and J is TRBJ2-7; tentatively, D is TRBD2 (5 bases). Germline-derived CDR1 and CDR2 are MNHNY and SVGAGI (reference sequence). This CDR3 region has 14 residues. The CDR3 sequence is CASSYSLDDYEQCF. The CDR3 DNA reads as TGTGCCAGCAGTTACTCGCTAGATGACTACGAGCAGTGCTTC.

The chain carries TRBV7-2 and TRBJ2-7; TRBD2 matches at 11 bases. Looked up from germline, CDR1 is SGHTA and CDR2 is FQGNSA. This CDR3 contains 14 residues. V lost 1 base and J lost 12; bases outside the gene matches: 8. The CDR3 nucleotides read TGTGCCAGCAGCTTAGAGGATAGCGGGAGGGCCGGGTACTTC. This sequence encodes CASSLEDSGRAGYF.

This clonotype was detected ten times or more. J is TRBJ2-7 and V is TRBV20-1; 8 positions match TRBD1. From germline, CDR1 is DFQATT and CDR2 SNEGSKA (reference sequence). With V trimmed by 3 bases and J by 4 bases, 5 bases remained unmatched. CDR3 length equals 13 residues. This CDR3 is CSASADRDYEQYF. CDR3 in DNA: TGCAGTGCTAGTGCGGACAGGGATTACGAGCAGTACTTC.

This clonotype has ten or more counts. V is TRBV4-2 and J is TRBJ1-1; maybe TRBD1 (5 bases). The CDR3 has 12 residues. The germline V gene encodes CDR1 LGHNA and CDR2 YNFKEQ. The V gene lost 1 base and the J gene lost 6 bases, with 6 bases spanning the gap. The CDR3 DNA follows: TGTGCCAGCAGCCAAGGGGGACCTGAAGCTTTCTTT. Translation gives CASSQGGPEAFF.

The sample holds many counts of this clonotype. The chain combines TRBV19 with TRBJ1-2; tentative D call: TRBD1 (5 bases). Germline loops: CDR1 LNHDA, CDR2 SQIVND (reference sequence). V lost 6 bases and J 1 base, leaving 9 bases between the germline ends. The CDR3 has 13 residues. The DNA for the CDR3 is TGTGCCAGTAGGACAGCGAATAACTATGGCTACACCTTC. Translation: CASRTANNYGYTF.

This clonotype was picked up a small number of times. The gene calls are TRBV12-3 or TRBV12-4 and TRBJ2-5; 8 bases align to TRBD1. The CDR3 sequence is 14 residues long. Germline trimming cut 4 bases from V and 4 bases from J; bases unmatched to any gene: 5. The DNA for the CDR3 is TGTGCCAGCAGTTGGGGACAGGCTGTAGAGACCCAGTACTTC. Its protein is CASSWGQAVETQYF.

There are many counts of this clonotype. V usage is TRBV28 and J usage is TRBJ1-1; 8 bases map to TRBD1. Losses at the gene ends were 5 bases for V and 5 bases for J; bases not matched to a gene: 7. Germline V gene data show CDR1 as MDHEN and CDR2 as SYDVKM. The CDR3 runs to 14 residues. DNA for the CDR3: TGTGCCAGCAGTACCCGGACAGGGTATACTGAAGCTTTCTTT. Translating it yields CASSTRTGYTEAFF.

This clonotype was seen repeatedly, ten times or more. The chain combines TRBV6-1 with TRBJ2-2; D unresolved. Germline CDR1 is MNHNS and CDR2 is SASEGT. The CDR3 is made up of 14 amino acids. V was shortened by 6 bases and J by 2 bases, with 10 bases between the two germline ends. The CDR3, as DNA: TGTGCCAGCAGGGCAGTAACTAACACCGGGGAGCTGTTTTTT. Protein sequence: CASRAVTNTGELFF.

This chain connects TRBV5-4 to TRBJ2-5; TRBD1 aligns across 7 bases. The CDR3 length is 14 residues. Germline V gene data show CDR1 as SGHNT and CDR2 as YYREEE (reference sequence). With V trimmed by 0 bases and J by 5 bases, 4 bases remained unmatched. In DNA form, the CDR3 reads TGTGCCAGCAGCTTGGAAGGGGGCGGGGAGACCCAGTACTTC. Its translation: CASSLEGGGETQYF.

This clonotype was seen repeatedly, ten times or more. The gene calls are TRBV28 and TRBJ1-4; D is possibly TRBD1 (6 bases). This CDR3 is built from 15 residues. CDR1 MDHEN and CDR2 SYDVKM come from the germline V gene. V lost 3 bases to trimming and J lost 0 bases, with 8 bases between them. CDR3 DNA: TGTGCCAGCAGTTTCTGGACAGCAACTAATGAAAAACTGTTTTTT. The encoded protein is CASSFWTATNEKLFF.

This clonotype has just a few counts. V and J are TRBV19 and TRBJ1-1; the D is unclear. Deletions cut 7 bases from V and 5 bases from J, with 11 bases between. The length of the CDR3 is 12 residues. Germline V CDR1 and CDR2: LNHDA, SQIVND (reference sequence). The CDR3 protein is CASTRSGTEAFF. The CDR3 region has the DNA TGTGCCAGTACGAGATCGGGGACTGAAGCTTTCTTT.

Only a few counts were recorded for this clonotype. The chain uses TRBV6-5 and TRBJ2-5, with D possibly being TRBD2 (5 bases). CDR1 is MNHEY and CDR2 is SVGAGI in the germline V gene. Between the trimmed V and J ends, which lost 4 bases and 5 bases, there was a span of 11 bases. The CDR3 extends over 13 amino acids. CDR3: CASSLPEVETQYF. CDR3 in DNA: TGTGCCAGCAGTTTACCGGAGGTGGAGACCCAGTACTTC.

As concerns this clonotype: The junction does not match germline at one end; this may be a read error. The chain is built from TRBV20-1 and TRBJ2-5, with TRBD1 as a possible D gene (6 bases). Germline lookup yields CDR1 DFQATT and CDR2 SNEGSKA (reference sequence). The CDR3 is made up of 15 amino acids. The CDR3 protein is CSAIAGTTFQEAQYF. As DNA, the CDR3 is TGCAGTGCAATTGCCGGGACAACGTTCCAAGAGGCCCAGTACTTC.

The chain couples TRBV3-1 to TRBJ1-2; D not certain. Germline V CDR1 and CDR2: LGHDT, YNNKEL (reference sequence). V was clipped by 1 base and J by 2 bases, with 5 bases between them. CDR3 length: 13 amino acids. This chain's CDR3 is CASSQGENYGYTF. The CDR3 DNA is TGTGCCAGCAGCCAAGGAGAAAACTATGGCTACACCTTC.

This chain connects TRBV15 to TRBJ2-7, with 7 nucleotides matching TRBD2. CDR1 is LNHNV, CDR2 YYDKDF, per germline (reference sequence). V was pared by 1 base and J by 2 bases, with 8 bases of the junction left unmatched. CDR3 length: 16 residues. The CDR3 DNA is TGTGCCACCAGCAGAGGGGGGGGGACCGCCGCCTACGAGCAGTACTTC. Translated, it gives CATSRGGGTAAYEQYF.

This clonotype appeared many times. The chain carries TRBV7-2 and TRBJ1-3, with D unclear. This CDR3 spans 15 amino acids. V was cut by 5 bases and J by 4 bases, with 15 bases left in between. CDR1 is SGHTA, CDR2 FQGNSA, per germline. The CDR3 DNA follows: TGTGCCAGCAGCAAGGACTATGCGGGCGGAAACACCATATATTTT. It is translated as CASSKDYAGGNTIYF. The full variable domain, its missing parts supplied by reference TRBV7-2 and TRBJ1-3, is GAGVSQSPSNKVTEKGKDVELRCDPISGHTALYWYRQSLGQGLEFLIYFQGNSAPDKSGLPSDRFSAERTGGSVSTLTIQRTQQEDSAVYLCASSKDYAGGNTIYFGEGSWLTVV.

Turning to this clonotype: A single base separates this from a much larger clone, so it may be a read error. The rearrangement uses TRBV18 and TRBJ2-5, with D possibly TRBD2 on 6 matching bases. This CDR3 has 16 residues. In germline, CDR1 is KGHSH, CDR2 LQKENI. The CDR3 is CASSPSSGGPGEAQYF. The CDR3 DNA sequence: TGTGCCAGCTCACCTTCCTCTGGGGGACCGGGAGAGGCCCAGTACTTC.

This clonotype was seen ten or more times. The chain couples TRBV28 to TRBJ2-5, with 8 positions matching TRBD1. Germline V gives CDR1 MDHEN, CDR2 SYDVKM. CDR3 length: 15 residues. Germline trimming cut 5 bases from V and 2 bases from J; bases unmatched to any gene: 7. The CDR3 loop is CASSPGDRQQETQYF. DNA for the CDR3: TGTGCCAGCAGTCCGGGGGACAGGCAGCAAGAGACCCAGTACTTC.

V and J are TRBV6-2 or TRBV6-3 and TRBJ1-5, with unresolved D. Germline V gene lookup returns CDR1 MNHEY and CDR2 SVGEGT. The CDR3 runs 17 residues. Trimming took off 7 bases at V and 1 base at J, with 20 bases between the two ends. CDR3: CASTYGVGIMSNQPQHF. The CDR3 DNA is TGTGCCAGCACCTACGGGGTGGGGATTATGAGCAATCAGCCCCAGCATTTT.

This clonotype was detected only a few times. The CDR3 sequence: CSADSANEQFF. The CDR3 bases are TGCAGTGCGGACAGCGCCAATGAGCAGTTCTTC. The rearrangement joins TRBV29-1 to TRBJ2-1; the D gene is possibly TRBD1 (6 bases). This CDR3 has 11 amino acids. Germline V lookup: CDR1 SQVTM, CDR2 ANQGSEA.